This T cell receptor (beta chain) was recorded in a study of post-analysis software for immune sequencing data. Study background: As for disease course, relapsing-remitting, secondary progressive and progressive-relapsing multiple sclerosis were all included.

cDNA libraries of TCR beta carried unique molecular identifiers. Each sample of about 1 to 10 million input T cells yielded about 500,000 cDNA molecules, so each molecule approximated one T cell. TCRdb called the PCR reads again in MiXCR, with one record for every CDR3 protein. The table lists approximately 570,000 distinct CDR3 sequences, around 44% of them singletons. This clonotype was observed at least ten times. Antigen: not known. Study conclusions and caveats: Controls had lower frequencies than patients of five TRBV segments, which included TRBV5-6, TRBV5-1 and TRBV20-1. Multiple sclerosis patients had significantly lower normalized Chao1 diversity than controls.

The CDR3 contains 16 residues. The junction had 6 bases not matched to a gene; V was cut back by 3 bases and J by 5 bases. Per germline, CDR1 ENHRY and CDR2 SYGVKD. This clonotype was obtained from a girl under 18 with multiple sclerosis. Sequencing used blood. The rearrangement joins TRBV10-3 to TRBJ2-1; 11 bases align to TRBD2. CDR3 in amino acids: CAISDAGSGRDNEQFF. The CDR3 DNA is TGTGCCATCAGTGACGCTGGTAGCGGGAGGGACAATGAGCAGTTCTTC.